This T cell receptor (beta chain) originates from a study of blood T cells in healthy people across ages. This clonotype was found a few times. Its antigen is unknown. Germline lookup yields CDR1 SGHTA and CDR2 FQGNSA. Trimming removed 2 bases at V and 0 bases at J, with 11 bases between. This CDR3 region has 16 residues. General observations from the study: There was a strong correlation between TCR beta diversity and naive T cell percentage. No conclusive comparison of naive versus antigen-experienced cells was possible with unsorted PBMCs.

With a J-beta primer mix and a sample-barcoded 5' primer, a second PCR ran about 7 to 11 cycles. Via MiXCR, TCRdb re-called the 5' RACE reads, giving one row per CDR3 protein. The sample has roughly 500,000 distinct CDR3 sequences; 27% are singletons. Ranging in age from roughly 6 to 90, the donors were healthy Caucasian individuals from Russia. The clonotype originates from a woman aged 70-85 years in good health. The gene calls are TRBV7-2 and TRBJ2-4, with D tentatively TRBD2 (6 bases). Material for sequencing was blood. This chain's CDR3 is CASSLRGGRAKNIQYF. For the CDR3, the DNA is TGTGCCAGCAGCTTAAGGGGAGGTCGAGCCAAAAACATTCAGTACTTC. Combining the CDR3 with reference TRBV7-2 and TRBJ2-4 gives the whole variable domain GAGVSQSPSNKVTEKGKDVELRCDPISGHTALYWYRQSLGQGLEFLIYFQGNSAPDKSGLPSDRFSAERTGGSVSTLTIQRTQQEDSAVYLCASSLRGGRAKNIQYFGAGTRLSVL.